Listed below are T cell receptor beta chains from one sample, sequenced in a study of blood T cell repertoires in COVID-19. Only in-frame clones appear in the TCRdb table, and some are missing; sequencing was by immunoSEQ multiplex PCR. Here the sample spans about 100,000 clones, almost 90% being singletons. Sequencing was carried out using peripheral blood. These receptors came from a human donor in a cohort sampled during active COVID-19. The CDR3 runs from the conserved cysteine through the conserved F or W. A D gene is named only where the DNA matches it firmly. Size is omitted from some rows. Given values are once, few, many or a class for expanded clones.

DNA | CDR3 | J | D | size | V
TGTGCCAGCACCCTGGATGGGGGCCACGAGCAGTACTTC | CASTLDGGHEQYF | TRBJ2-7 | - | - | TRBV5-4
TGTGCCAGCAGCCAGAGGGCTAATGAGCAGTTCTTC | CASSQRANEQFF | TRBJ2-1 | - | - | TRBV14
TGTGCCACCAGCAAACGACTAGCGGGAGGAGAGACCCAGTACTTC | CATSKRLAGGETQYF | TRBJ2-5 | TRBD2 | - | TRBV15
TGTGCCAGCAGCCTAGCTAGCGGGTACAATGAGCAGTTCTTC | CASSLASGYNEQFF | TRBJ2-1 | TRBD2 | - | TRBV6-2/TRBV6-3
TGCGCCAGCAGCTTGGTAGCGGGAGGAGGGTACAATGAGCAGTTCTTC | CASSLVAGGGYNEQFF | TRBJ2-1 | TRBD2 | - | TRBV5-1
TGTGCCAGCAGCCCCTTCGCGGGAGCCCCCTACAATGAGCAGTTCTTC | CASSPFAGAPYNEQFF | TRBJ2-1 | TRBD2 | - | TRBV11-2
TGTGCCGCTCGGACAGGGGGCGGCTCCTACGAGCAGTACTTC | CAARTGGGSYEQYF | TRBJ2-7 | TRBD1 | once | TRBV6-5
TGTGCCAGCAGCTTGGACACCGTTGGAGGGACTGAAGCTTTCTTT | CASSLDTVGGTEAFF | TRBJ1-1 | - | - | TRBV5-4
TGTGCCAGCAGTTGGGACAGGCGGATAATGACCCAGTACTTC | CASSWDRRIMTQYF | TRBJ2-5 | TRBD1 | - | TRBV28
TGTGCCACCAGCAGTAGGGCGACTAACCAGCCCCAGCATTTT | CATSSRATNQPQHF | TRBJ1-5 | - | - | TRBV15
TGTGCCAGCAGCGACAGGACAGATAAGCCCACGAGGCGCTACACCTTC | CASSDRTDKPTRRYTF | TRBJ1-2 | - | - | TRBV7-2
TGTGCCAGCAGTTACGCCGGGGGGGCTTACGAGCAGTACTTC | CASSYAGGAYEQYF | TRBJ2-7 | TRBD2 | - | TRBV6-5
TGCGCCAGCAGTCCTTCGAGAACAGATACGCAGTATTTT | CASSPSRTDTQYF | TRBJ2-3 | - | - | TRBV23-1
TGTGCCAGCAGCCAGGGGGTTTCCTACAATGAGCAGTTCTTC | CASSQGVSYNEQFF | TRBJ2-1 | TRBD1 | - | TRBV6-5
TGCGCCAGCAGATCCTTGGGGGGACCAGATAATTCACCCCTCCACTTT | CASRSLGGPDNSPLHF | TRBJ1-6 | - | - | TRBV4-1
TGTGCCAGCAGCTCTTATCAGGGTGAAAAACTGTTTTTT | CASSSYQGEKLFF | TRBJ1-4 | - | - | TRBV7-9